The 18 T cell receptor beta chains below all came from one sample that was sequenced in a study of blood T cell repertoires in COVID-19. Produced via immunoSEQ multiplex PCR; TCRdb's table is partial and in-frame only. The sample shows some 250,000 clones, about 86% of them seen only once. Sample: peripheral blood. The source is a man at least 80 years old with acute or convalescent COVID-19.

The V gene is TRBV28, the J gene TRBJ1-5, with TRBD1 identical over 9 bases. CDR1 and CDR2 (germline): MDHEN, SYDVKM. J gave up 2 bases and V 8 bases, and 4 bases lay outside the gene matches. The CDR3 consists of 14 residues. In DNA form, the CDR3 reads TGTGCCAGCGGAACAGGGGGCGGCAATCAGCCCCAGCATTTT. Translation: CASGTGGGNQPQHF.

This clone was found once. This chain uses TRBV15 with TRBJ1-5; TRBD1 matches 7 bases. CDR1 is LNHNV, CDR2 YYDKDF, per germline (reference sequence). The CDR3 length is 18 residues. V lost 0 bases and J lost 5; bases outside the gene matches: 13. The CDR3 protein is CATSRDRDPTGPDQPQHF. The CDR3 DNA reads as TGTGCCACCAGCAGAGATAGGGATCCGACAGGGCCAGATCAGCCCCAGCATTTT.

This clone was observed once. The chain couples TRBV11-3 to TRBJ2-1; the D gene is possibly TRBD2 (5 bases). Per germline, CDR1 SGHNT and CDR2 YENEEA. The V end was cut by 0 bases, the J end by 9 bases, with 21 bases between. CDR3 length: 17 residues. The chain's CDR3 is CASSLDQSGPHGIEQFF. The CDR3 DNA reads as TGTGCCAGCAGCTTAGATCAAAGTGGACCCCACGGGATTGAGCAGTTCTTC.

The chain combines TRBV7-2 with TRBJ2-2; no reliable D call. Trimming cost V 2 bases and J 0 bases, with 10 bases left between them. The germline V gene encodes CDR1 SGHTA and CDR2 FQGNSA. CDR3 length equals 16 residues. The CDR3: CASSLFATTNTGELFF. CDR3 sequence (DNA): TGTGCCAGCAGCTTATTCGCCACTACGAACACCGGGGAGCTGTTTTTT.

This clone showed up just once. The chain has TRBV2 and TRBJ2-6; unclear D gene. The CDR3 is 16 amino acids. The germline gives CDR1 SNHLY, CDR2 FYNNEI. Trimming took off 6 bases at V and 1 base at J, with 13 bases between the two ends. The CDR3 loop is CASRAGRPSGANVLTF. The DNA of the CDR3 is TGTGCCAGCAGGGCAGGTAGGCCATCTGGGGCCAACGTCCTGACTTTC.

The gene calls are TRBV11-2 and TRBJ2-7, with 7 positions matching TRBD1. J was trimmed by 13 bases and V by 1 base; bases with no gene match: 7. The V gene's germline CDR1 is SGHAT and CDR2 FQNNGV. CDR3 length: 12 residues. CDR3 protein: CASSLGPDRQYF. In DNA form, the CDR3 reads TGTGCCAGCAGCTTAGGCCCGGACAGGCAATACTTC. Variable domain in full (rest from reference TRBV11-2 and TRBJ2-7): EAGVAQSPRYKIIEKRQSVAFWCNPISGHATLYWYQQILGQGPKLLIQFQNNGVVDDSQLPKDRFSAERLKGVDSTLKIQPAKLEDSAVYLCASSLGPDRQYFGPGTRLTVT.

The V gene is TRBV7-2, the J gene TRBJ1-5; no reliable D call. Germline V gene sequence: CDR1 SGHTA, CDR2 FQGNSA. The CDR3 is 13 amino acids. V lost 4 bases and J 5 bases, leaving 9 bases between the germline ends. CDR3 sequence (DNA): TGTGCCAGCAGCTGGGCGTTGGATCAGCCCCAGCATTTT. Protein sequence: CASSWALDQPQHF.

The chain is built from TRBV6-6 and TRBJ2-3; 9 bases match TRBD2. The CDR3 has 14 residues. V was pared by 4 bases and J by 3 bases, with 2 bases of the junction left unmatched. From germline, CDR1 is MNHNY and CDR2 SVGAGI (reference sequence). CDR3 sequence (DNA): TGTGCCAGCAGTTTAGGACTAGCGACAGATACGCAGTATTTT. This sequence encodes CASSLGLATDTQYF.

This clone was detected once. Other DNA sequences from this sample encode an identical CDR3 as well. The V call is TRBV5-1, the J call TRBJ2-7; 8 nucleotides agree with TRBD2. This CDR3 is 14 amino acids long. From germline, CDR1 is SGHRS and CDR2 YFSETQ. J gave up 3 bases and V 0 bases, and 2 bases lay outside the gene matches. The CDR3 DNA reads TGCGCCAGCAGCTTGGGGGCGGGAGGCTACGAGCAGTACTTC. It encodes CASSLGAGGYEQYF.

The chain joins TRBV3-1 (or the pseudogene TRBV3-2) to TRBJ2-5, with 10 bases matching TRBD2. V gave up 2 bases and J gave up 5 bases; unmatched junction bases: 2. CDR1 LGHDT and CDR2 YNNKEL come from the germline V gene (reference sequence). This CDR3 spans 14 amino acids. CDR3 loop: CASSQSGGAETQYF. CDR3 bases: TGTGCCAGCAGCCAAAGCGGGGGGGCGGAGACCCAGTACTTC.

In its sample, this clone was seen once. The gene calls are TRBV7-9 and TRBJ2-2; 14 nucleotides align to TRBD2. With V trimmed by 2 bases and J by 1 base, 6 bases remained unmatched. The CDR3 spans 19 residues. Germline V gene data show CDR1 as SEHNR and CDR2 as FQNEAQ (reference sequence). The CDR3 loop reads CASSLPTSGRAGNTGELFF. CDR3 bases: TGTGCCAGCAGCTTACCGACTAGCGGGAGGGCCGGGAACACCGGGGAGCTGTTTTTT.

The chain carries TRBV29-1 and TRBJ1-1; D might be TRBD1 (6 bases). The germline V gene has CDR1 SQVTM and CDR2 ANQGSEA. The CDR3 extends over 13 amino acids. Deletions cut 4 bases from V and 2 bases from J, with 11 bases between. The chain's CDR3 is CSVAGQRNTEAFF. CDR3 coding DNA: TGCAGCGTTGCAGGACAGAGAAACACTGAAGCTTTCTTT.

There are a few counts of this clone. The rearrangement uses TRBV6-1 and TRBJ2-5; D gene uncertain. In germline, CDR1 is MNHNS, CDR2 SASEGT. Trimming took off 2 bases at V and 2 bases at J, with 12 bases between the two ends. The CDR3 runs to 15 residues. This chain's CDR3 is CASSEWAREQETQYF. CDR3 bases: TGTGCCAGCAGTGAATGGGCCCGCGAACAAGAGACCCAGTACTTC.

This clone was seen a few times. The chain uses TRBV28 and TRBJ2-5; D perhaps matches TRBD1 (6 bases). The V end was cut by 7 bases, the J end by 9 bases, with 18 bases between. This CDR3 contains 13 residues. Germline CDR1 reads MDHEN; CDR2 reads SYDVKM. CDR3 sequence: CASTLRDTEAQYF. As DNA, the CDR3 is TGTGCCAGCACCCTTCGGGACACGGAGGCCCAGTACTTC.

The chain carries TRBV3-1 (or the pseudogene TRBV3-2) and TRBJ1-2; a possible D gene is TRBD1 (5 bases). CDR3 length: 16 residues. Germline V gives CDR1 LGHDT, CDR2 YNNKEL (reference sequence). Trimming took 1 base from V and 2 from J, leaving 14 bases between them. The chain's CDR3 is CASSQVGEVSNYGYTF. The CDR3 DNA sequence: TGTGCCAGCAGCCAAGTGGGGGAGGTTTCAAACTATGGCTACACCTTC.

The genes are TRBV28 and TRBJ2-7; a weak D match, TRBD2 (5 bases). Germline V gene lookup returns CDR1 MDHEN and CDR2 SYDVKM. CDR3 size: 12 residues. Trimming left V 5 bases short and J 12 bases short, with 17 bases between. DNA for the CDR3: TGTGCCAGCAGTACCTACACGGGGATTCCGTACTTC. Translated, it gives CASSTYTGIPYF.

In nucleotides, the CDR3 is TGTGCCAGCAGGGGACTAGCGGGGGACACCGGGGAGCTGTTTTTT. It encodes CASRGLAGDTGELFF. The chain carries TRBV7-9 and TRBJ2-2; 14 nucleotides agree with TRBD2. The trim removed 6 bases at V and 3 bases at J, leaving 0 bases unmatched. From germline, CDR1 is SEHNR and CDR2 FQNEAQ (reference sequence). The CDR3 length is 15 residues.

This chain joins TRBV3-1 (or the pseudogene TRBV3-2) and TRBJ1-4; D remains ambiguous. This CDR3 spans 14 amino acids. V lost 3 bases and J lost 6, with 11 bases in between. CDR1 is LGHDT and CDR2 is YNNKEL in the germline V gene (reference sequence). The CDR3 sequence is CASSHGSFDEKLFF. The CDR3 region has the DNA TGTGCCAGCAGCCATGGCAGTTTTGATGAAAAACTGTTTTTT.